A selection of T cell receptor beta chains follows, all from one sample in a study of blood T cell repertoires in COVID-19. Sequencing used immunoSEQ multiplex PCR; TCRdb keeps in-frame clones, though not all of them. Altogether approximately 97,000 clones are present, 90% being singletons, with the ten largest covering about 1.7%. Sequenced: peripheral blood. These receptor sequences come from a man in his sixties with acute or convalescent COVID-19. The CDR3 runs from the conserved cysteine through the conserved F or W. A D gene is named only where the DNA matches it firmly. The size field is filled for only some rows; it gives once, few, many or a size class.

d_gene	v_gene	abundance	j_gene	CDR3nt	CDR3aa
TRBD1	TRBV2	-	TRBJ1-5	TGTGCCAGCAGCGATGGTACAGGGGGCTGGAGCAATCAGCCCCAGCATTTT	CASSDGTGGWSNQPQHF
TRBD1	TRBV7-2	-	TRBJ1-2	TGTGCCAGCAGCTCCCAGGGGGCAAACTATGGCTACACCTTC	CASSSQGANYGYTF
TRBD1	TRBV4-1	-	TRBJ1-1	TGCGCCAGCAGCGAAGGGGGCCGCGGCACTGAAGCTTTCTTT	CASSEGGRGTEAFF
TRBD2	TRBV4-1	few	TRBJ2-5	TGCGCCAGCAGCCAATTCCCTCCGGACGGACTAGCGGGGGCCCAGTACTTC	CASSQFPPDGLAGAQYF
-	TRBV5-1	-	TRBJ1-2	TGCGCCAGCAGCCCTGGGACACAACAGAGCTATGGCTACACCTTC	CASSPGTQQSYGYTF
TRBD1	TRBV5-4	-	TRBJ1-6	TGTGCCAGCAGCTCCACAGGGGGCCGGCCCTATAATTCACCCCTCCACTTT	CASSSTGGRPYNSPLHF
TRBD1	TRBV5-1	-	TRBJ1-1	TGCGCCAGCAGCTTGGCCGGGACAGCCTTGAACACTGAAGCTTTCTTT	CASSLAGTALNTEAFF
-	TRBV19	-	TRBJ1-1	TGTGCCAGTCAAGGGGTTGGCGAGAACACTGAAGCTTTCTTT	CASQGVGENTEAFF
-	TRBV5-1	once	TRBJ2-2	TGCGCCAGCAGCTTGGCCAACAGGGCTGTGGGCGGGGAGCTGTTTTTT	CASSLANRAVGGELFF
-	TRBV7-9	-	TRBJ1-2	TGTGCCAGCAGCCCCCCCGGGGCTAACTATGGCTACACCTTC	CASSPPGANYGYTF
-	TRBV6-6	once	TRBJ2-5	TGTGCCAGCAGTTACCCTGAAGAGACCCAGTACTTC	CASSYPEETQYF
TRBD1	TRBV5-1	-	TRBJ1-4	TGCGCCAGCAGCCGCGGGACAGGGGAATTGGAAAAACTGTTTTTT	CASSRGTGELEKLFF
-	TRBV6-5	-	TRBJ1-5	TGTGCCAGCAGTCCCAGACCTAAAAGCGATCAGCCCCAGCATTTT	CASSPRPKSDQPQHF
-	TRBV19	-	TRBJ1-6	TGTGCCAGTAGTATGGAGCCGTGGAATTCACCCCTCCACTTT	CASSMEPWNSPLHF
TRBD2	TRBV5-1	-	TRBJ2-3	TGCGCCAGCAGCTTTAGCGGGGCAACAGATACGCAGTATTTT	CASSFSGATDTQYF
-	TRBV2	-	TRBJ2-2	TGTGCCAGCAGTGCCCGACTCTTTAACACCGGGGAGCTGTTTTTT	CASSARLFNTGELFF
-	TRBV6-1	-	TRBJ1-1	TGTGCCAGCAGTGAGACCACGGACAGCTCGGTAGGAGCTTTCTTT	CASSETTDSSVGAFF
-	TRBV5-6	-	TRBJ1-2	TGTGCCAGCAGCTTGGGTAGCGGAACTAACTATGGCTACACCTTC	CASSLGSGTNYGYTF
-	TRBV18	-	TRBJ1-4	TGTGCCAGCTCCCTGACCCAGGCTCCAATCAACGAAAAACTGTTTTTT	CASSLTQAPINEKLFF
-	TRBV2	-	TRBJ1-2	TGTGCCAGCAGTGAGTCTGGGCGGAGCAGCCGCGCGGGTGGCTACACCTTC	CASSESGRSSRAGGYTF
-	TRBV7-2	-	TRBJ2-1	TGTGCCAGCAGCTCCCCAGGGTTGCAGCAGTTCTTC	CASSSPGLQQFF
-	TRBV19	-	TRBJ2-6	TGTGCCAGTAGTATTGAGCACTCTGGGGCCAACGTCCTGACTTTC	CASSIEHSGANVLTF
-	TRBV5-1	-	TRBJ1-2	TGCGCCAGCAGCCCCTCGACAGACACGTTTGGCTACACCTTC	CASSPSTDTFGYTF
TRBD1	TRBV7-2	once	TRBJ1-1	TGTGCCAGCACTGAGGACAGGGCGTACACTGAAGCTTTCTTT	CASTEDRAYTEAFF
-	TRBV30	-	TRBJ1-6	TGTGCCCTGGAGGGGCCGATTGGTGGGTCACCCCTCCACTTT	CALEGPIGGSPLHF
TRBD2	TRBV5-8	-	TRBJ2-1	TGTGCCAGCAGCTTCTCCGGGACTAGCGGGGGGTATCCCTACAATGAGCAGTTCTTC	CASSFSGTSGGYPYNEQFF
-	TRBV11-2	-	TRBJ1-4	TGTGCCAGCAGCTTAGAAGGAGCGCCCCATGAAAAACTGTTTTTT	CASSLEGAPHEKLFF
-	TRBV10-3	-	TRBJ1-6	TGTGCCAGCACCGGGACACCCTATAATTCACCCCTCCACTTT	CASTGTPYNSPLHF
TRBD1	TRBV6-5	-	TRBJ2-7	TGTGCCAGCAGTTGGGACAGGGTCGGTTCCTACGAGCAGTACTTC	CASSWDRVGSYEQYF
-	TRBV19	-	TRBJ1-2	TGTGCCAGTAGTTCTAGTCGGGGGGGTAACTATGGCTACACCTTC	CASSSSRGGNYGYTF
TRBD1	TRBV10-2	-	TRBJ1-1	TGCGCCAGCAGTGATAGGACAGGGGACACTGAAGCTTTCTTT	CASSDRTGDTEAFF
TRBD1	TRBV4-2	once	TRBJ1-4	TGTGCCAGCAGCCAAGCTACAGGGGTTGGAGAAAAACTGTTTTTT	CASSQATGVGEKLFF
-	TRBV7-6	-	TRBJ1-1	TGTGCCAGCAGCCCCTTGACAGGGAACACTGAAGCTTTCTTT	CASSPLTGNTEAFF
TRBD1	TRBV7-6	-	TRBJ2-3	TGTGCCAGCAGCCCGGGACAGGGAGGGGCAGATACGCAGTATTTT	CASSPGQGGADTQYF
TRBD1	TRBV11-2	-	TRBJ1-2	TGTGCCAGCAGCCCTACGGGATTACAGGGGGCGCGGGGCTACACCTTC	CASSPTGLQGARGYTF
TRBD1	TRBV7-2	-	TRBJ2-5	TGTGCCAGCAGCGCACAGACAGGGGACGAGACCCAGTACTTC	CASSAQTGDETQYF
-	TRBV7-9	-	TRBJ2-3	TGTGCCAGCAGCTTAGCGGGCCTCCGCACAGATACGCAGTATTTT	CASSLAGLRTDTQYF
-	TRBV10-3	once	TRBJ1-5	TGTGCCATCAGTGAGTCGCTAGGTAATCAGCCCCAGCATTTT	CAISESLGNQPQHF
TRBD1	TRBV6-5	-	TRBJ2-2	TGTGCCAGCCGAGGACAGGGTTCCACCGGGGAGCTGTTTTTT	CASRGQGSTGELFF